This T cell receptor beta chain is from a study of shared clonotypes between healthy human individuals. The V end was cut by 7 bases, the J end by 6 bases, with 13 bases between. CDR3 size: 13 residues. Germline V CDR1 and CDR2: MNHNY, SVGAGI (reference sequence). TCRdb's table, derived via immunoSEQ multiplex PCR, lists solely in-frame clones and lacks some. The sample shows millions of clones, 93% of them seen only once. Naivety among CD8 cells was defined by CD45RO negativity and positive CCR7 selection, thereby excluding terminally differentiated effector memory CD45RA+ cells. V and J are TRBV6-6 and TRBJ1-3; D gene unclear. This receptor was taken from a man between 18 and 29 years old in good health. Some clones in this sample may be carry-over from other donors' samples. What was sequenced was naive CD8+ T cells from PBMCs. The CDR3 protein is CASTPALLNTIYF. For the CDR3, the DNA is TGTGCCAGCACCCCAGCACTTCTAAACACCATATATTTT.